The present T cell receptor beta chain was sequenced within a study of graft-versus-host responses after intestinal transplantation. Study information: Each recipient received a multivisceral, liver-intestinal, or isolated intestinal graft. Study results and limitations: Early HvG declines after transplant were associated with peak circulating GvH clone levels.

The CDR3 sequence is 11 residues long. The germline V and J ends were trimmed by 4 bases and 7 bases, with 7 bases remaining between them. The V gene's germline CDR1 is SQVTM and CDR2 ANQGSEA. TCRdb's copy holds only in-frame clones and misses some; the assay was immunoSEQ multiplex PCR. The sample records 98,000 or so clones, around 88% being singletons. About this clone itself: The antigen is not known.

J is TRBJ2-2 and V is TRBV29-1; D call uncertain. The specimen comprised PBMCs, sampled 255 days after intestinal transplant. The receptor comes from a human patient who received an intestinal transplant, so some T cells may come from the graft donor. The CDR3 DNA follows: TGCAGCGTTGTAAGAGGCGGGGAGCTGTTTTTT. This gives the protein CSVVRGGELFF.